The 13 T cell receptor beta chains below all came from one sample that was sequenced in a study of shared clonotypes between healthy human individuals. Assay: immunoSEQ multiplex PCR; the TCRdb copy retains only in-frame clones and omits some. The table lists some 2,100,000 clones, roughly 95% of them singletons, with approximately 0.13% in the top ten. What was sequenced was naive CD4+ T cells sorted from blood. Subset here: CD45RA+ positively selected. These receptors were taken from a man aged 18 to 29 in good health.

This chain uses TRBV18 with TRBJ1-5; a weak D match, TRBD1 (5 bases). Germline V gene lookup returns CDR1 KGHSH and CDR2 LQKENI. This CDR3 is 16 amino acids long. The V and J ends lost 3 bases and 1 base respectively, with 13 bases between them. In nucleotides, the CDR3 is TGTGCCAGCTCACCTAACCAGGGACCCAGCAATCAGCCCCAGCATTTT. Encoded protein: CASSPNQGPSNQPQHF.

This chain connects TRBV28 to TRBJ2-7; D unresolved. The germline V gene encodes CDR1 MDHEN and CDR2 SYDVKM. Trimming left V 7 bases short and J 7 bases short, with 20 bases between. The CDR3 has 14 residues. The CDR3 coding sequence is TGTGCCAGCACCTCTCCAGCTGCCCTCTTAGAGCAGTACTTC. As protein: CASTSPAALLEQYF.

The chain is built from TRBV7-9 and TRBJ2-7; D may be TRBD2 (5 bases). Germline CDR1 reads SEHNR; CDR2 reads FQNEAQ (reference sequence). The CDR3 has 13 residues. V was pared by 5 bases and J by 5 bases, with 13 bases between. The CDR3 region has the DNA TGTGCCAGCAGCGGACTCACGGACGACGAGCAGTACTTC. Translation: CASSGLTDDEQYF.

Only one count was recorded for this clone. The chain carries TRBV4-3 and TRBJ1-6; D not resolved. CDR3 length: 13 amino acids. Between the trimmed V and J ends, which lost 0 bases and 3 bases, there was a span of 0 bases. Germline-derived CDR1 and CDR2 are LGHNA and YSLEER. The CDR3 bases are TGCGCCAGCAGCCAAGACTATAATTCACCCCTCCACTTT. Residues: CASSQDYNSPLHF.

The CDR3 bases are TGTGCCAGCAGCTTAGGACTAAACAATGAGCAGTTCTTC. This gives the protein CASSLGLNNEQFF. The chain employs TRBV13 and TRBJ2-1; D is unclear. There are 13 residues in the CDR3. V shed 0 bases and J shed 5 bases, with 5 bases lying between them. The germline CDR1 and CDR2 sequences are PRHDT and FYEKMQ (reference sequence).

The chain carries TRBV30 and TRBJ2-1; TRBD2 aligns across 11 bases. Germline trimming cut 1 base from V and 7 bases from J; bases unmatched to any gene: 18. CDR3 length: 19 amino acids. CDR1 and CDR2 from the germline V gene are GTSNPN and SVGIG (reference sequence). CDR3 DNA: TGTGCCTGGAGTGGCGCGGCAGGGACTAGCGGTCTACGGAAAAATGAGCAGTTCTTC. Translated: CAWSGAAGTSGLRKNEQFF.

This rearrangement joins TRBV7-3 to TRBJ2-3; D is possibly TRBD1 (6 bases). V dropped 4 bases and J dropped 2 bases, with 10 bases sitting between them. There are 14 residues in the CDR3. CDR1 and CDR2 (germline): SGHTA, FQGTGA. CDR3 nucleotide sequence: TGTGCCAGCAGCTCAGGACAGCCCACAGATACGCAGTATTTT. As protein: CASSSGQPTDTQYF.

The V call is TRBV7-9, the J call TRBJ2-5; the match to TRBD1 covers 9 bases. The germline CDR1 and CDR2 sequences are SEHNR and FQNEAQ (reference sequence). The CDR3 consists of 18 residues. J gave up 5 bases and V 5 bases, and 18 bases lay outside the gene matches. In nucleotides, the CDR3 is TGTGCCAGCAGCATCATGCGAACAGGGGGCCTGTCGGGCGAGACCCAGTACTTC. It yields the protein CASSIMRTGGLSGETQYF. The whole variable domain, filled in from reference TRBV7-9 and TRBJ2-5, reads DTGVSQNPRHKITKRGQNVTFRCDPISEHNRLYWYRQTLGQGPEFLTYFQNEAQLEKSRLLSDRFSAERPKGSFSTLEIQRTEQGDSAMYLCASSIMRTGGLSGETQYFGPGTRLLVL.

J is TRBJ2-3 and V is TRBV5-4; D is uncertain. The ends were cut back, 0 bases at V and 0 bases at J, with 8 bases in the middle. This CDR3 has 15 amino acids. CDR1 and CDR2 (germline): SGHNT, YYREEE (reference sequence). CDR3: CASSLGQSSTDTQYF. The CDR3, as DNA: TGTGCCAGCAGCTTGGGTCAATCTAGCACAGATACGCAGTATTTT.

The CDR3 loop reads CASSLRGLAEKLFF. The CDR3 DNA reads TGTGCCAGCAGTTTACGGGGGTTAGCGGAAAAACTGTTTTTT. The chain combines TRBV27 with TRBJ1-4, with D perhaps TRBD1 (5 bases). The CDR3 consists of 14 residues. Trimming removed 2 bases at V and 8 bases at J, with 12 bases between. The germline V gene encodes CDR1 MNHEY and CDR2 SMNVEV (reference sequence).

The rearrangement links TRBV2 to TRBJ1-2; 11 bases match TRBD1. CDR3 length equals 14 residues. The V gene end was trimmed by 10 bases and the J gene end by 4 bases; junction bases not matched to a gene: 8. Germline CDR1 and CDR2: SNHLY and FYNNEI. The CDR3 is CAMPRGTGGYGYTF. DNA of the CDR3: TGTGCCATGCCCAGGGGGACAGGGGGCTATGGCTACACCTTC.

V usage is TRBV18 and J usage is TRBJ1-2; TRBD1 aligns across 7 bases. The CDR3 is 13 amino acids. The V gene's germline CDR1 is KGHSH and CDR2 LQKENI. V trimming: 1 base; J trimming: 6 bases; junction bases outside the gene matches: 2. Here the CDR3 reads CASSPQGAHGYTF. CDR3 in DNA: TGTGCCAGCTCACCACAGGGGGCGCATGGCTACACCTTC.

This chain links TRBV12-5 with TRBJ2-2, with a tentative D call TRBD1 (5 bases). Per germline, CDR1 LGHNT and CDR2 FRNRAP. The CDR3 loop spans 16 amino acids. Trimming pared 0 bases from V and 0 bases from J, leaving 8 bases between. CDR3 sequence: CASGLVLTANTGELFF. The CDR3 DNA is TGTGCTAGTGGTTTGGTTCTGACAGCGAACACCGGGGAGCTGTTTTTT.